The rows below give T cell receptor beta chains drawn from one sample of a study of T cells in Graves' hyperthyroidism and ophthalmopathy. TCRdb re-derived calls from the multiplex PCR reads in MiXCR, one entry per CDR3 protein. Of hundreds of thousands of distinct CDR3 sequences in the sample, over 35% are singletons; the top ten hold around 10%. The sample taken for sequencing was blood. All receptors come from a young man with Graves' hyperthyroidism. Both conserved end residues are part of each CDR3. Fields, in order: J gene, V gene, clone size, D gene, CDR3 DNA, CDR3 protein. D genes are given only for firm matches. Some rows mark clone size as missing; the rest say once, few, many or name a class of expanded clone.

>TRBJ1-1|TRBV29-1|many|NA
TGCAGCGTAAAAGTGGGCTTAGGTGGGACTGAAGCTTTCTTT
CSVKVGLGGTEAFF
>TRBJ2-2|TRBV25-1|many|NA
TGTGCCAGCAGTGGACCTGAGGGGATTCTCCATCGGGAGCTGTTTTTT
CASSGPEGILHRELFF
>TRBJ2-7|TRBV15|NA|NA
TGTGCCACCAGCGCAGTCTCCTACGAGCAGTACTTC
CATSAVSYEQYF
>TRBJ2-7|TRBV7-2|many|NA
TGTGCCAGCAGCTTATCGATAGGTATTGCCGAGCAGTACTTC
CASSLSIGIAEQYF
>TRBJ1-6|TRBV7-2|many|NA
TGTGCCAGCAGCTTAGCGCGCCAGTATAATTCACCCCTCCACTTT
CASSLARQYNSPLHF
>TRBJ2-7|TRBV6-1|NA|NA
TGTGCCAGCTGCTTCCAACCCGACGAGCAGTACTTC
CASCFQPDEQYF
>TRBJ2-7|TRBV20-1|few|TRBD1
TGCAGTGCTAGGGACAGGTTGGGTTTATACGAGCAGTACTTC
CSARDRLGLYEQYF
>TRBJ2-7|TRBV24-1|NA|TRBD1
TGTGCCACCAGTGTCCCGGGACAGGAACGGACCGACGAGCAGTACTTC
CATSVPGQERTDEQYF
>TRBJ1-5|TRBV19|many|TRBD1
TGTGCCAGTAGTGTGACAGGGGGAGGCAATCAGCCCCAGCATTTT
CASSVTGGGNQPQHF
>TRBJ2-5|TRBV20-1|few|NA
TGCAGTGCTAGAGATTCCCCCTCCCAAGAGACCCAGTACTTC
CSARDSPSQETQYF
>TRBJ2-2|TRBV14|NA|NA
TGTGCCAGCAGCCCCACGGGGCCAACGACCGGGGAGCTGTTTTTT
CASSPTGPTTGELFF
>TRBJ1-5|TRBV5-1|few|NA
TGCGCCAGCAGCCCGGGACACAATAGCAATCAGCCCCAGCATTTT
CASSPGHNSNQPQHF
>TRBJ1-6|TRBV15|NA|NA
TGTGCCACCAGCAGGGAACCGGGACTGTATAATTCACCCCTCCACTTT
CATSREPGLYNSPLHF
>TRBJ1-5|TRBV10-3|NA|TRBD1
TGTGCCAGCAGTTACGTGCAGGGGGCCCTTAGCAATCAGCCCCAGCATTTT
CASSYVQGALSNQPQHF
>TRBJ2-2|TRBV19|few|TRBD1
TGTGCCAGTAGTATACAGGGGGCTTCGAACACCGGGGAGCTGTTTTTT
CASSIQGASNTGELFF
>TRBJ1-1|TRBV7-9|NA|NA
TGTGCCAGCAGCCTCAACCTGGGCACCGGATTGAATGAAGCTTTCTTT
CASSLNLGTGLNEAFF
>TRBJ2-7|TRBV6-5|NA|NA
TGTGCCAGCAGTTTACTAGAATCGGGCGAGCAGTACTTC
CASSLLESGEQYF
>TRBJ1-2|TRBV20-1|NA|NA
TGCAGTGCTACCGACGGGGCTGGAGGCTACACCTTC
CSATDGAGGYTF
>TRBJ1-3|TRBV2|NA|NA
TGTGCCAGCAGGCCGGGAGCGGCCTCTGGAAACACCATATATTTT
CASRPGAASGNTIYF
>TRBJ2-7|TRBV7-9|many|NA
TGTGCCAGCGCGGATACCAACTCCTACGAGCAGTACTTC
CASADTNSYEQYF
>TRBJ1-1|TRBV2|NA|TRBD1
TGTGCCAGCAGTGAAAGGACAGGGGACCGCACTGAAGCTTTCTTT
CASSERTGDRTEAFF
>TRBJ1-1|TRBV5-1|NA|NA
TGCGCCAGCAGTCCCGCCGGGCAGCCGAACACTGAAGCTTTCTTT
CASSPAGQPNTEAFF
>TRBJ2-2|TRBV19|NA|TRBD2
TGTGCCAGTAGTACGGGACTAGCTATCGGGGAGCTGTTTTTT
CASSTGLAIGELFF
>TRBJ2-7|TRBV5-1|NA|NA
TGCGCCAGCAGCTGGGGGTGGGCCCACGAGCAGTACTTC
CASSWGWAHEQYF
>TRBJ2-2|TRBV7-6|few|NA
TGTGCCAGCAGCGCACCTAACAGGGGGGGAAGCACCGGGGAGCTGTTTTTT
CASSAPNRGGSTGELFF
>TRBJ2-7|TRBV7-9|NA|TRBD1
TGTGCCAGCAGCTTTGGACAGGAGAGCTCCTACGAGCAGTACTTC
CASSFGQESSYEQYF
>TRBJ2-7|TRBV20-1|few|TRBD2
TGCAGTGCTAGGGGTCTAGCGGGGAGGGAGCAGTACTTC
CSARGLAGREQYF
>TRBJ1-1|TRBV29-1|many|NA
TGCAGCGTCGGAGCCGGGACGGTTAACACTGAAGCTTTCTTT
CSVGAGTVNTEAFF
>TRBJ1-5|TRBV10-3|NA|NA
TGTGCCAGCACCTCAGGGGCGCGTCAGCCCCAGCATTTT
CASTSGARQPQHF
>TRBJ2-7|TRBV19|NA|NA
TGTGCCAGTAGTTCAAGGAGAGTGAACGAGCAGTACTTC
CASSSRRVNEQYF
>TRBJ1-6|TRBV2|NA|NA
TGTGCCAGCAGTGAAGCTGGGGCGCGTTTTTCCCACTCGGACTTT
CASSEAGARFSHSDF
>TRBJ1-1|TRBV7-3|NA|TRBD1
TGTGCCAGCAGTCCCCGTATGTGGGACAGGGTCCGGAGCACTGAAGCTTTCTTT
CASSPRMWDRVRSTEAFF
>TRBJ1-6|TRBV5-4|NA|TRBD1
TGTGCCAGCAGCTCCAGGGACAGGGCCTATAATTCACCCCTCCACTTT
CASSSRDRAYNSPLHF
>TRBJ2-2|TRBV7-6|NA|TRBD2
TGTGCCAGCAGCTTTTCTAGCGGGCCCACCGGGGAGCTGTTTTTT
CASSFSSGPTGELFF
>TRBJ1-5|TRBV2|NA|TRBD1
TGTGCCAGCAGTTTCGGGGACAGGGCCCAGCATTTT
CASSFGDRAQHF
>TRBJ1-6|TRBV25-1|NA|NA
TGTGCCAGCAGTGACCCAGGGAAGGTGGCTAATTCACCCCTCCACTTT
CASSDPGKVANSPLHF
>TRBJ2-5|TRBV29-1|NA|NA
TGCAGCAGTTTATCGGGCGAGACCCAGTACTTC
CSSLSGETQYF
>TRBJ1-1|TRBV7-2|many|NA
TGTGCCAGCAGCTTAGCGGGTCTTCCTACGACAGCCCCTTTCTTT
CASSLAGLPTTAPFF
>TRBJ2-5|TRBV7-2|once|NA
TGTGCCTGGAGTGTACAAGGAAATAAAGAGACCCAGTACTTC
CAWSVQGNKETQYF
>TRBJ1-3|TRBV7-6|many|NA
TGTGCCAGCAGCCTTACGATCTCTGGAAACACCATATATTTT
CASSLTISGNTIYF